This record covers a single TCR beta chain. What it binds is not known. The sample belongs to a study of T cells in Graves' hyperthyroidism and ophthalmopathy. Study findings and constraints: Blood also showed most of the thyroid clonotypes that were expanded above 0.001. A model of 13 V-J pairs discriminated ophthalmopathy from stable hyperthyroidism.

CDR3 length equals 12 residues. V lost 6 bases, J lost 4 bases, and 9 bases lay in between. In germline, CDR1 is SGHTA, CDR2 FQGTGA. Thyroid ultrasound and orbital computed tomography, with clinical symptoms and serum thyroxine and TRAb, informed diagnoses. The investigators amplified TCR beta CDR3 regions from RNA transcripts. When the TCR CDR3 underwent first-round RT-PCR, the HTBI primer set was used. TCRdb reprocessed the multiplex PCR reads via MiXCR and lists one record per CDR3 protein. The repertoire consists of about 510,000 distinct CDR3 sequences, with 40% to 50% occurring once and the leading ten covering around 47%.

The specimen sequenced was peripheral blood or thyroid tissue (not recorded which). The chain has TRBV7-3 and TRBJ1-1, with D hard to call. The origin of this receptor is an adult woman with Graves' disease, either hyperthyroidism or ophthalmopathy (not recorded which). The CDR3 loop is CASSKWGTEAFF. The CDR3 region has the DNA TGTGCCAGCAGTAAGTGGGGCACTGAAGCTTTCTTT.